This TCR beta chain was sequenced during a study of cytomegalovirus exposure and HLA in healthy donors. Findings and limits, study-wide: Some highly shared sequence variants likely arose as a pipeline artifact. According to an earlier analysis, most TCR beta V segments yielded productive rearrangements about 87% or about 30% of the time. Later analysis identified several of the most significant clusters that appeared linked to common viral pathogens. Presence/absence analyses assumed roughly uniform sequencing depth across donors, which may not hold.

13 Jbeta primers and 60 Vbeta primers were used for the PCR. Repertoires were generated with immunoSEQ multiplex PCR, while TCRdb's copy carries only in-frame clones and drops some. Among 200,000 to 250,000 clones listed, approximately 82% were seen once. Trimming removed 3 bases from V and 3 bases from J, with 15 bases in between. CDR1 and CDR2 from the germline V gene are MGHDK and SYGVNS. The CDR3 consists of 15 residues. Notes on this clone: Antigen specificity is unknown.

This clonotype was sampled from a man between 18 and 35 years old in good health and CMV-seronegative. The sequencing input was PBMCs. This chain joins TRBV25-1 and TRBJ2-7, with D perhaps TRBD2 (6 bases). As DNA, the CDR3 is TGTGCCAGCAGTGATCTCTCCGGGAGCTACTACGAGCAGTACTTC. Translating gives CASSDLSGSYYEQYF.